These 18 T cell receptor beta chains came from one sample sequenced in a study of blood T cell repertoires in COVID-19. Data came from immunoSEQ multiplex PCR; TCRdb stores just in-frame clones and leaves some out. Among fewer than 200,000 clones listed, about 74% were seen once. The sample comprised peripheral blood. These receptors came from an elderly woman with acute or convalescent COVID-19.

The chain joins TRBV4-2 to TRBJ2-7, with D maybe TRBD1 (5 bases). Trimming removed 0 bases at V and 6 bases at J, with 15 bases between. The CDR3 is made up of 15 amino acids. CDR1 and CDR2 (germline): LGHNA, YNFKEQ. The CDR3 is CASSQDSLAGIEQYF. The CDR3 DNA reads TGTGCCAGCAGCCAAGATTCCTTGGCAGGGATCGAGCAGTACTTC.

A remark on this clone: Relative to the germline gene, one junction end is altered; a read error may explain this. This CDR3 reads CASNQQGYEQYF. DNA for the CDR3: TGTGCCAGCAACCAACAGGGCTACGAGCAGTACTTC. V is TRBV14 and J is TRBJ2-7, with a weak D call TRBD1 (6 bases). The CDR3 runs to 12 residues. Germline values: CDR1 SGHDN, CDR2 FVKESK. Complete variable domain (other parts from reference TRBV14 and TRBJ2-7): EAGVTQFPSHSVIEKGQTVTLRCDPISGHDNLYWYRRVMGKEIKFLLHFVKESKQDESGMPNNRFLAERTGGTYSTLKVQPAELEDSGVYFCASNQQGYEQYFGPGTRLTVT.

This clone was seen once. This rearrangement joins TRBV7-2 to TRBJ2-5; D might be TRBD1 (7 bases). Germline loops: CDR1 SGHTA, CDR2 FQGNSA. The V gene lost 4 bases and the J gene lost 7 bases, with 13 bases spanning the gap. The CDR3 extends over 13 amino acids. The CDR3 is CASSSGQEGTQYF. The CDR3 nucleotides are TGTGCCAGCAGCTCCGGACAGGAGGGGACCCAGTACTTC. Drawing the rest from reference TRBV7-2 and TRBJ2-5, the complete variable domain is GAGVSQSPSNKVTEKGKDVELRCDPISGHTALYWYRQSLGQGLEFLIYFQGNSAPDKSGLPSDRFSAERTGGSVSTLTIQRTQQEDSAVYLCASSSGQEGTQYFGPGTRLLVL.

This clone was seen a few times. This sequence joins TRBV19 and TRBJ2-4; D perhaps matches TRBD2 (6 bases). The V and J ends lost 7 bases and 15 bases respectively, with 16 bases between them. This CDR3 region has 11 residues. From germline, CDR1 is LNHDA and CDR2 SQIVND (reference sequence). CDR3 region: CASIGTWVPYF. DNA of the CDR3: TGTGCCAGTATCGGGACTTGGGTACCGTACTTC.

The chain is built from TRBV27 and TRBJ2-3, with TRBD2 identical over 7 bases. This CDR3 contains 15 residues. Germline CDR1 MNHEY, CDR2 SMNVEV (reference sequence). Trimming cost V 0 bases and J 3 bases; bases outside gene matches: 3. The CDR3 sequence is CASSLSWGGTDTQYF. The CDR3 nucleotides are TGTGCCAGCAGTTTATCGTGGGGAGGGACAGATACGCAGTATTTT.

The CDR3: CSASGRGEQFF. DNA of the CDR3: TGCAGTGCTAGCGGGAGAGGCGAGCAGTTCTTC. This chain joins TRBV20-1 and TRBJ2-1, with TRBD2 as a possible D gene (6 bases). CDR1 is DFQATT, CDR2 SNEGSKA, per germline (reference sequence). This CDR3 has 11 amino acids. V was pared by 3 bases and J by 10 bases, with 10 bases between.

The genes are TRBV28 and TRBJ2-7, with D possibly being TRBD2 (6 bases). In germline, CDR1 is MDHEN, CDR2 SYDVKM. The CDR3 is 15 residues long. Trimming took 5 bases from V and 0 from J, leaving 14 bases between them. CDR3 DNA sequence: TGTGCCAGCAGTGGCTCGCGGGGCGGCTCCTACGAGCAGTACTTC. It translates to CASSGSRGGSYEQYF.

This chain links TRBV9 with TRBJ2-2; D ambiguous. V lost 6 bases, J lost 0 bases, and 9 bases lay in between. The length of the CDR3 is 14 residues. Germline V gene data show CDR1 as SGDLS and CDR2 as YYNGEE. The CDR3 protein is CASNPSANTGELFF. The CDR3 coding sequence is TGTGCCAGCAATCCGTCGGCGAACACCGGGGAGCTGTTTTTT. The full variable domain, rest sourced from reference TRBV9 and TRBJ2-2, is DSGVTQTPKHLITATGQRVTLRCSPRSGDLSVYWYQQSLDQGLQFLIQYYNGEERAKGNILERFSAQQFPDLHSELNLSSLELGDSALYFCASNPSANTGELFFGEGSRLTVL.

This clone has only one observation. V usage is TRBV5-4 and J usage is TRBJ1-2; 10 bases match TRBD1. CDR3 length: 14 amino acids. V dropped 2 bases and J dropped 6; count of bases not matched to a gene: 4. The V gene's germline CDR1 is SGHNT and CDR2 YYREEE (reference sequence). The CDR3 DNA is TGTGCCAGCAGCTTTTTGACAGGGGGCAATGGCTACACCTTC. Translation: CASSFLTGGNGYTF. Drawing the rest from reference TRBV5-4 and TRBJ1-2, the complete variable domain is ETGVTQSPTHLIKTRGQQVTLRCSSQSGHNTVSWYQQALGQGPQFIFQYYREEENGRGNFPPRFSGLQFPNYSSELNVNALELDDSALYLCASSFLTGGNGYTFGSGTRLTVV.

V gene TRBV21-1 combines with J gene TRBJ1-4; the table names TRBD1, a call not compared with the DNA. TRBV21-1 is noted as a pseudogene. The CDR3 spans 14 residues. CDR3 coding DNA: TGTGCCAGCAGCAGCGGCAGGGTGGGCGAAAAACTGTTTTTT. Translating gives CASSSGRVGEKLFF.

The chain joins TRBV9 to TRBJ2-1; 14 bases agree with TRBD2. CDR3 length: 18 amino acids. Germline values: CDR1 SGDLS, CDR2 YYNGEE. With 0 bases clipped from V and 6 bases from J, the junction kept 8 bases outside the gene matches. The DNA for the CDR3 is TGTGCCAGCAGCGTAGGGCCGACTAGCGGGAGGGCCCCCAATGAGCAGTTCTTC. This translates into CASSVGPTSGRAPNEQFF.

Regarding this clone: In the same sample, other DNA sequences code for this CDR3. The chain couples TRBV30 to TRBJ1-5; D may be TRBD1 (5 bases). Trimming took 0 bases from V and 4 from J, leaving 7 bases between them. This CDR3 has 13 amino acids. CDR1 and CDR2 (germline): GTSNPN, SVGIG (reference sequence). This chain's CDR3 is CAWSVRDNQPQHF. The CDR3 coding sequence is TGTGCCTGGAGTGTCAGGGATAATCAGCCCCAGCATTTT.

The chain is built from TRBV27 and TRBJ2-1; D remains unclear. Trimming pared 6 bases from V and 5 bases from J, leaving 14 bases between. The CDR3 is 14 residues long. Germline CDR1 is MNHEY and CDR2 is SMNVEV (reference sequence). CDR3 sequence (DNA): TGTGCCAGCAGCCCCATCCAGGCTCACAATGAGCAGTTCTTC. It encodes CASSPIQAHNEQFF.

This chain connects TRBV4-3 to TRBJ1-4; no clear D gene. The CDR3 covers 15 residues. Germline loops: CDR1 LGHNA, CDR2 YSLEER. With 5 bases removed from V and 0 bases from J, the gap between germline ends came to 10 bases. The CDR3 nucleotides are TGCGCCAGCAGCGGCCTACAGTCAACTAATGAAAAACTGTTTTTT. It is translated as CASSGLQSTNEKLFF.

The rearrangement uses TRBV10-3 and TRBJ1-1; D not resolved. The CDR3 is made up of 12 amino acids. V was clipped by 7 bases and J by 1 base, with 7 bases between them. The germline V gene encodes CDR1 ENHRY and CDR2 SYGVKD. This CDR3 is CAITNQNTEAFF. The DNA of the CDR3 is TGTGCCATCACTAACCAGAACACTGAAGCTTTCTTT.

CDR3 in DNA: TGTGCCACCTCGTTTGGTGGCAGCGACAATGAGCAGTTCTTC. Residues: CATSFGGSDNEQFF. The chain recombines TRBV24-1 with TRBJ2-1; D gene uncertain. V lost 9 bases and J lost 5, with 16 bases in between. This CDR3 has 14 amino acids. CDR1 is KGHDR, CDR2 SFDVKD, per germline.

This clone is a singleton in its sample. This chain's CDR3 is CASSLYRVQINEQFF. The CDR3 nucleotides are TGTGCCAGCAGTCTCTACAGGGTACAGATCAATGAGCAGTTCTTC. The chain has TRBV6-2 or TRBV6-3 and TRBJ2-1; tentatively, D is TRBD1 (6 bases). Germline values: CDR1 MNHEY, CDR2 SVGEGT. The CDR3 sequence is 15 residues long. V was pared by 5 bases and J by 6 bases, with 17 bases between.

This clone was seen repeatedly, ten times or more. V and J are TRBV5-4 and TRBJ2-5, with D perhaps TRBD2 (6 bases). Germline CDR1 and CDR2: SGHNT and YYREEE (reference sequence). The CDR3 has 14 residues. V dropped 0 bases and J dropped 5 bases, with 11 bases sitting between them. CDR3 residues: CASSLGLGRETQYF. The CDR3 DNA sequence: TGTGCCAGCAGCTTGGGTCTTGGGAGGGAGACCCAGTACTTC.